This TCR beta chain came from a study of siplizumab effects on memory and regulatory T cells. The table lists this clone with a few counts. Its specificity is not known. The mixed lymphocyte reaction cells were cocultured at 37°C for six to seven days. Assay: immunoSEQ multiplex PCR; the TCRdb copy retains only in-frame clones and omits some. The sample has around 8,000 clones, about 38% seen once. Trimming removed 3 bases at V and 8 bases at J, with 20 bases between. The CDR3 runs 15 residues. From germline, CDR1 is SGDLS and CDR2 YYNGEE. Sequencing was performed on CFSE-low (dividing) CD8+ T cells sorted from an allogeneic mixed lymphocyte reaction. This clonotype was obtained from a human donor in good health; the cells came from an allogeneic mixed lymphocyte reaction. The rearrangement links TRBV9 to TRBJ1-2; a weak D match, TRBD1 (6 bases). CDR3 nucleotides: TGTGCCAGCAGCGCCGCCGGGACATATCTTAACGGCTACACCTTC. It codes for CASSAAGTYLNGYTF. The whole variable domain, filled in from reference TRBV9 and TRBJ1-2, reads DSGVTQTPKHLITATGQRVTLRCSPRSGDLSVYWYQQSLDQGLQFLIQYYNGEERAKGNILERFSAQQFPDLHSELNLSSLELGDSALYFCASSAAGTYLNGYTFGSGTRLTVV.